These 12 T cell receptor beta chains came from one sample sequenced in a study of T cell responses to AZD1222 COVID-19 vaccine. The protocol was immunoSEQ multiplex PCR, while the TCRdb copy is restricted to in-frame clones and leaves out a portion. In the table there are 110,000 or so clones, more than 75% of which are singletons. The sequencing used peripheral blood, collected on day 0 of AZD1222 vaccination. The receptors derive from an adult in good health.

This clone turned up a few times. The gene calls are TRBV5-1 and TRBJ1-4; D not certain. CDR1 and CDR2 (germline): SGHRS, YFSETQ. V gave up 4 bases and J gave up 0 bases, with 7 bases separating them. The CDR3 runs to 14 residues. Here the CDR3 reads CASSPAATNEKLFF. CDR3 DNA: TGCGCCAGCAGCCCCGCTGCAACTAATGAAAAACTGTTTTTT.

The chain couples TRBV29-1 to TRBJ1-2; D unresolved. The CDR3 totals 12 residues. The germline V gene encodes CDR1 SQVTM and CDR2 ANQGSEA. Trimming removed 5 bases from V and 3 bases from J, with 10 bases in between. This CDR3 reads CSVPRSDYGYTF. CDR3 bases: TGCAGCGTTCCTAGGTCTGACTATGGCTACACCTTC.

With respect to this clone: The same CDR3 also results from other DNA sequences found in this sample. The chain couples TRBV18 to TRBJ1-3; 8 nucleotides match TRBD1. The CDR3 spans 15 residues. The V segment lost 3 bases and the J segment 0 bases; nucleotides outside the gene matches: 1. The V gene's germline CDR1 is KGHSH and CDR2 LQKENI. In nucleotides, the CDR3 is TGTGCCAGCTCACCCGGGACAGGCTCTGGAAACACCATATATTTT. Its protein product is CASSPGTGSGNTIYF.

This chain's CDR3 is CASSLRSTTNEKLFF. DNA for the CDR3: TGTGCCAGCAGCTTAAGATCCACAACTAATGAAAAACTGTTTTTT. V and J are TRBV7-2 and TRBJ1-4; no clear D gene. Looked up from germline, CDR1 is SGHTA and CDR2 is FQGNSA. Between the trimmed V and J ends, which lost 2 bases and 0 bases, there was a span of 7 bases. This CDR3 contains 15 residues.

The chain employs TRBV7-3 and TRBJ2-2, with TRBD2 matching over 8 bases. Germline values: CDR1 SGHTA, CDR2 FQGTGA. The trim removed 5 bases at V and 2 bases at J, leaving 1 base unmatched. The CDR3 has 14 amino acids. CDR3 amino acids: CASSRTSNTGELFF. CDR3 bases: TGTGCCAGCAGCCGGACTAGCAACACCGGGGAGCTGTTTTTT.

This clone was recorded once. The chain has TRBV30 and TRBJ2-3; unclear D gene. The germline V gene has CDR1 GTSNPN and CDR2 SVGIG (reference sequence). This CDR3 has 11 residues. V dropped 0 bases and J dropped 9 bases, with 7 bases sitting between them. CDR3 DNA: TGTGCCTGGAGTGTACGCGAGACGCAGTATTTT. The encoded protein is CAWSVRETQYF.

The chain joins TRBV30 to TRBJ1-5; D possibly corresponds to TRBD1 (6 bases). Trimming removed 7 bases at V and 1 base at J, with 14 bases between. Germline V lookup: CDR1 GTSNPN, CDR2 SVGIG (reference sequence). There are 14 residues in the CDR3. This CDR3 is CAYQGGNSNQPQHF. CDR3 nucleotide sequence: TGTGCCTACCAAGGGGGTAACAGCAATCAGCCCCAGCATTTT.

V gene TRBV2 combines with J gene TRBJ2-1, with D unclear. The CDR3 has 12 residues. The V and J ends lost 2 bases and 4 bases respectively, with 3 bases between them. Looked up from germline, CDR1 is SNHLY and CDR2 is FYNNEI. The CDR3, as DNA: TGTGCCAGCAGTGAACGGTACAATGAGCAGTTCTTC. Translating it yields CASSERYNEQFF. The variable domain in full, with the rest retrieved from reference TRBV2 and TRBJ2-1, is EPEVTQTPSHQVTQMGQEVILRCVPISNHLYFYWYRQILGQKVEFLVSFYNNEISEKSEIFDDQFSVERPDGSNFTLKIRSTKLEDSAMYFCASSERYNEQFFGPGTRLTVL.

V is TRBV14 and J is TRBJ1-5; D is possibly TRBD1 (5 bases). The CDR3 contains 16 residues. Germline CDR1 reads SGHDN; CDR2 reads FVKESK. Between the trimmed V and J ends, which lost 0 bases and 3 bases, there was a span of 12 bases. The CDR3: CASSQDLGRDNQPQHF. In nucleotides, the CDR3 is TGTGCCAGCAGCCAAGATCTGGGCAGGGACAATCAGCCCCAGCATTTT.

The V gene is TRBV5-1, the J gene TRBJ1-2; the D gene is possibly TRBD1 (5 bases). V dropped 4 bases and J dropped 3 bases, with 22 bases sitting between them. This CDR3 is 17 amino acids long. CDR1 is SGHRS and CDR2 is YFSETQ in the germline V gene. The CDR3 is CASSNPLQGLNDYGYTF. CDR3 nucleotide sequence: TGCGCCAGCAGCAACCCCCTTCAGGGCTTAAATGACTATGGCTACACCTTC.

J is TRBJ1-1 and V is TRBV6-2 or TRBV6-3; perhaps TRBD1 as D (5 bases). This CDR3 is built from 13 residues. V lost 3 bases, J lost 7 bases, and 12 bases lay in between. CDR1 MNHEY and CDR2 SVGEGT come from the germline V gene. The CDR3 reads CASSYLGGFEAFF. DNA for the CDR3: TGTGCCAGCAGTTATCTTGGGGGGTTTGAAGCTTTCTTT.

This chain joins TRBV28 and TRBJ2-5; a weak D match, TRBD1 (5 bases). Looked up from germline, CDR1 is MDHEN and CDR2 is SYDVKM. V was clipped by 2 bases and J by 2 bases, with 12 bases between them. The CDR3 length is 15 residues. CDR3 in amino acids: CASSLLGADQETQYF. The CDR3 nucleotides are TGTGCCAGCAGTTTACTTGGGGCGGATCAAGAGACCCAGTACTTC.